This T cell receptor (beta chain) was captured by sequencing in a study of beta chain features in type 1 diabetes. The study reverse transcribed the entire isolated RNA, so it sequenced expressed TCRB transcripts. Only in-frame clones appear in the TCRdb table, and some are missing; sequencing was by immunoSEQ multiplex PCR. The sample records hundreds of thousands of clones, approximately 30% being singletons. The CDR3 is made up of 10 amino acids. The ends were cut back, 6 bases at V and 5 bases at J, with 7 bases in the middle. CDR1 and CDR2 (germline): SQVTM, ANQGSEA. This clone was found a few times.

This TCR came from a man between 18 and 29 years old in good health. Sequencing was done on a sample of naive CD4+ T cells from blood. This chain joins TRBV29-1 and TRBJ2-5; D is unresolved. CDR3 protein: CSVFRETQYF. The CDR3 coding sequence is TGCAGCGTCTTTAGGGAGACCCAGTACTTC.